The TCR beta chain described here comes from a study of T cells in Graves' hyperthyroidism and ophthalmopathy (dated by TCRdb to about 2019). As for the study more broadly: Peripheral blood samples were taken at the time of initial diagnosis, prior to any treatment. A discovery cohort of roughly 100 patients, approximately 45 with Graves' ophthalmopathy and about 58 with stable Graves' hyperthyroidism, was used to find distinguishing TCR V-J signatures. Prospective prediction of ophthalmopathy was tested in an independent validation cohort of fewer than 20 hyperthyroidism patients and around 16 patients who later progressed to ophthalmopathy. The roughly 100 discovery patients were randomly split 7:3 into training and test sets. Thyroid tissue and blood T-cell repertoires from about six Graves' hyperthyroidism patients were also compared in the study. Once sampling was done, hyperthyroidism patients were given methimazole at a starting dose of 30 mg daily, whereas ophthalmopathy patients were given high-dose intravenous methylprednisolone. TCR Vbeta CDR3 sequencing of 120 to 150 peripheral blood samples (over 40 ophthalmopathy, approximately 80 hyperthyroidism and roughly 17 progressor patients) is reported in the paper.

V is cut back by 5 bases and J by 6 bases, with 8 bases in the junction unmatched. CDR3 length: 14 amino acids, cysteine to phenylalanine. Of all the DNA, just the CDR3 is kept, 42 bases in frame from base 1. As encoded in the germline V gene, CDR1 is MNHNS while CDR2 is SASEGT. What the study reported, not specific to this receptor: Sample size was not statistically predetermined, and blinding of investigators to group allocation was not performed. A model built on a 13 V-J signature distinguished ophthalmopathy from stable hyperthyroidism, reaching roughly 88% sensitivity and approximately 83% specificity in cross-validation and 80%/75% in testing. In validation, progression to ophthalmopathy was predicted by the model with around 70% sensitivity and under 85% specificity, a median of roughly six months before onset. Most expanded thyroid clonotypes (frequency above 0.001) were also detected in blood, suggesting blood repertoires may reflect thyroid immune responses.

On this clonotype: Its antigen specificity is not known. Per-base qualities were not stored, and no clone one base away is much larger.

A patient counted as having stable Graves' hyperthyroidism if no progression to ophthalmopathy occurred over 18 months of follow-up. Hyperthyroidism patients were newly diagnosed, had a disease duration of under 2 months, and were aged 18 to 65 years. The study excluded patients with uncontrolled infections, other autoimmune diseases, pregnancy or lactation. Diagnoses relied on clinical symptoms, serum thyroxine and TRAb, thyroid ultrasound and orbital computed tomography. PBMCs were separated from roughly 10 ml of fresh peripheral blood using Ficoll-Paque density gradient centrifugation. Total RNA was extracted using Trizol reagent, and RNA quality was assessed on an Agilent 2100 Bioanalyzer. The TCR beta CDR3 regions were amplified from RNA transcripts. A first-round RT-PCR of the TCR CDR3 used the HTBI primer set with the Qiagen OneStep RT-PCR kit. A second multiplex PCR round built the libraries, followed by size selection and purification. Sequencing of the libraries was done on an Illumina HiSeq2000 using paired-end 100 bp reads. Under the source paper's analysis protocol: SOAPnuke was used to process the raw data, throwing out any read that contained adapters or uncalled bases, had a mean Phred below 15, or lacked an exact constant-primer or identifier match. High-quality paired reads were merged using COPE v1.2.5, and each unique nucleotide sequence was defined as a clonotype. MiTCR v1.1 was used to align the clonotypes against IMGT TRBV, TRBD and TRBJ reference segments. Analysis was restricted to V-J combinations with a frequency above 0.0001, which covered roughly 99% of repertoires. A TCS score was defined as the ratio of F50 (clonal expansion) to E x V (chaos), with BLOSUM62-based TCRdist applied between CDR3 peptides within each V-J. Welch's t-statistics and random forest reduced 500 to 650 V-J features to roughly 13, which were used in a naive Bayes classifier (R e1071). TCRdb reworked the public reads: Q25 trimming with fastp, MiXCR clone assembly, productive beta chains retained. Each record represents a unique CDR3 protein, reported with the most common genes and DNA among its rows. These V and J calls derive from TCRdb rather than the authors' analysis. Here the sample has approximately 430,000 distinct CDR3 sequences; approximately 14% occur a single time. About 7.7% of the sample is taken by the ten largest.

The origin of this receptor is a woman under 30 with Graves' hyperthyroidism. Specimen: blood. The chain is made from TRBV6-1 and TRBJ1-2, with 8 junctional bases fitting TRBD1. In nucleotide form, the sequence is TGTGCCAGCAGTTGGCCGGACAGGGTAGATGGCTACACCTTC. It encodes CASSWPDRVDGYTF.